A selection of T cell receptor beta chains follows, all from one sample in a study of cytomegalovirus exposure and HLA in healthy donors. Method: immunoSEQ multiplex PCR; TCRdb's copy keeps in-frame clones and lacks some. The data show over 80,000 clones, with around 85% seen just once and approximately 20% held by the top ten. The sequenced sample consisted of PBMCs. These receptors were taken from a man aged 18 to 35 in good health and CMV-seropositive. Each CDR3 is given with its conserved first and last residue. The order of the fields is clone size, D gene, J gene, V gene, CDR3 DNA, CDR3 protein. A D gene is named only where the DNA matches it firmly. Size tells how often a clone was seen (once, few, many) or the class of an expanded clone, and some rows leave it out.

abundance: .
d_gene: .
j_gene: TRBJ2-5
v_gene: TRBV14
CDR3nt: TGTGCCAGCAGCCAAGCGAGGGAGACCCAGTACTTC
CDR3aa: CASSQARETQYF

abundance: once
d_gene: .
j_gene: TRBJ2-7
v_gene: TRBV5-1
CDR3nt: TGCGCCAGCAGTTCTTGGGTACTCCATACCGGGGTCCATCCTTCCTACGAGCAGTACTTC
CDR3aa: CASSSWVLHTGVHPSYEQYF

abundance: .
d_gene: TRBD2
j_gene: TRBJ2-3
v_gene: TRBV19
CDR3nt: TGTGCCAGTAGTCTCCCGGGACTAGGTACAGATACGCAGTATTTT
CDR3aa: CASSLPGLGTDTQYF

abundance: .
d_gene: TRBD2
j_gene: TRBJ2-1
v_gene: TRBV27
CDR3nt: TGTGCCAGCAGTTCGTTAGCGGGAATGAGTAGAAGTGTGCAGTTCTTC
CDR3aa: CASSSLAGMSRSVQFF

abundance: .
d_gene: .
j_gene: TRBJ2-5
v_gene: TRBV11-2
CDR3nt: TGTGCCAGCAGCCTTACTAGCTATGAAGAGACCCAGTACTTC
CDR3aa: CASSLTSYEETQYF

abundance: .
d_gene: .
j_gene: TRBJ2-2
v_gene: TRBV19
CDR3nt: TGTGCCAGTACCCAGGCGTACACCGGGGAGCTGTTTTTT
CDR3aa: CASTQAYTGELFF

abundance: .
d_gene: .
j_gene: TRBJ2-7
v_gene: TRBV10-2
CDR3nt: TGCGCCAGCAGTGAGTCCATAGTGCCCTACGAGCAGTACTTC
CDR3aa: CASSESIVPYEQYF

abundance: .
d_gene: TRBD2
j_gene: TRBJ2-7
v_gene: TRBV30
CDR3nt: TGTGCCTGGAGGGTGCGGGAGGGCCCTATCTACGAGCAGTACTTC
CDR3aa: CAWRVREGPIYEQYF

abundance: .
d_gene: TRBD1
j_gene: TRBJ2-7
v_gene: TRBV27
CDR3nt: TGTGCCAGCAGTTCCGGGACAGGGGTAACCTACGAGCAGTACTTC
CDR3aa: CASSSGTGVTYEQYF

abundance: few
d_gene: .
j_gene: TRBJ2-7
v_gene: TRBV7-3
CDR3nt: TGTGCCAGCAGCCATGGACAGTCGGGCGAGCAGTACTTC
CDR3aa: CASSHGQSGEQYF

abundance: .
d_gene: TRBD1
j_gene: TRBJ2-7
v_gene: TRBV28
CDR3nt: TGTGCCAGCAGTTTCCTCCGACAGGGCGACTCCTACGAGCAGTACTTC
CDR3aa: CASSFLRQGDSYEQYF

abundance: .
d_gene: .
j_gene: TRBJ1-1
v_gene: TRBV27
CDR3nt: TGTGCCAGCAGTTTAGACATGAACACTGAAGCTTTCTTT
CDR3aa: CASSLDMNTEAFF

abundance: .
d_gene: .
j_gene: TRBJ2-1
v_gene: TRBV19
CDR3nt: TGTGCCAGTAGTATTCCCAGGGCTTTAAATGAGCAGTTCTTC
CDR3aa: CASSIPRALNEQFF

abundance: once
d_gene: .
j_gene: TRBJ1-5
v_gene: TRBV28
CDR3nt: TGTGCCAGCAGTTTATATGGTCAGGCCAATCAGCCCCAGCATTTT
CDR3aa: CASSLYGQANQPQHF

abundance: .
d_gene: TRBD1
j_gene: TRBJ2-1
v_gene: TRBV19
CDR3nt: TGTGCCAGTAGTCCCGACAGGGGATCCTACAATGAGCAGTTCTTC
CDR3aa: CASSPDRGSYNEQFF

abundance: .
d_gene: TRBD1
j_gene: TRBJ2-7
v_gene: TRBV28
CDR3nt: TGTGCCAGCAGTCGGACAGGGGGAGCCTACGAGCAGTACTTC
CDR3aa: CASSRTGGAYEQYF

abundance: few
d_gene: .
j_gene: TRBJ2-1
v_gene: TRBV5-8
CDR3nt: TGTGCCAGCAGCCCCCAGGGGATCAATGAGCAGTTCTTC
CDR3aa: CASSPQGINEQFF

abundance: .
d_gene: TRBD1
j_gene: TRBJ1-3
v_gene: TRBV5-1
CDR3nt: TGCGCCAGCAGCTTCTCGACAGGGGCCGGAAACACCATATATTTT
CDR3aa: CASSFSTGAGNTIYF

abundance: once
d_gene: .
j_gene: TRBJ2-2
v_gene: TRBV23-1
CDR3nt: TGCGCCAGCAGTCAACGCAGGGCCGATTCCCCTCACGGGGAGCTGTTTTTT
CDR3aa: CASSQRRADSPHGELFF

abundance: .
d_gene: .
j_gene: TRBJ2-2
v_gene: TRBV27
CDR3nt: TGTGCCAGCAGTCCAGGCACCGGGGAGCTGTTTTTT
CDR3aa: CASSPGTGELFF

abundance: .
d_gene: TRBD2
j_gene: TRBJ2-2
v_gene: TRBV7-8
CDR3nt: TGTGCCAGCAGCAGAAACCTTCGCCTAGCGGGAGGAGCCGGGGAGCTGTTTTTT
CDR3aa: CASSRNLRLAGGAGELFF

abundance: .
d_gene: TRBD1
j_gene: TRBJ2-7
v_gene: TRBV29-1
CDR3nt: TGCAGCGTTGAGCCAGGGGGCGTAAGTAGCCAAGAGCAGTACTTC
CDR3aa: CSVEPGGVSSQEQYF

abundance: .
d_gene: .
j_gene: TRBJ2-1
v_gene: TRBV27
CDR3nt: TGTGCCAGCAGCCTTCGGGGGAGCTCCTACAATGAGCAGTTCTTC
CDR3aa: CASSLRGSSYNEQFF

abundance: .
d_gene: TRBD1
j_gene: TRBJ1-1
v_gene: TRBV7-8
CDR3nt: TGTGCCAGCAGCGAGGACCCACAGGGGGTGAGTGAAGCTTTCTTT
CDR3aa: CASSEDPQGVSEAFF

abundance: .
d_gene: TRBD2
j_gene: TRBJ2-1
v_gene: TRBV18
CDR3nt: TGTGCCAGCTCACTAGCGGGATCCTACAATGAGCAGTTCTTC
CDR3aa: CASSLAGSYNEQFF

abundance: .
d_gene: TRBD1
j_gene: TRBJ1-2
v_gene: TRBV30
CDR3nt: TGTGCCTGGAGTGCCCGGGGACAGGGGGCGGTGGGGGTCTATGGCTACACCTTC
CDR3aa: CAWSARGQGAVGVYGYTF

abundance: .
d_gene: TRBD2
j_gene: TRBJ2-4
v_gene: TRBV5-1
CDR3nt: TGCGCCAGCAGCTTGGAAGAGGGAGGGTTGGACATTCAGTACTTC
CDR3aa: CASSLEEGGLDIQYF

abundance: .
d_gene: .
j_gene: TRBJ2-7
v_gene: TRBV7-8
CDR3nt: TGTGCCAGCAGCGGTAGCAGCCTGTACGAGCAGTACTTC
CDR3aa: CASSGSSLYEQYF

abundance: few
d_gene: TRBD1
j_gene: TRBJ1-5
v_gene: TRBV7-7
CDR3nt: TGTGCCAGCAGCTTAGTAGGTAGGGACAGGGGGTTTAGGAATCAGCCCCAGCATTTT
CDR3aa: CASSLVGRDRGFRNQPQHF

abundance: .
d_gene: .
j_gene: TRBJ2-1
v_gene: TRBV7-8
CDR3nt: TGTGCCAGCAGCCTCTACGCCAGGGATGAGCAGTTCTTC
CDR3aa: CASSLYARDEQFF

abundance: .
d_gene: TRBD1
j_gene: TRBJ2-5
v_gene: TRBV4-2
CDR3nt: TGTGCCAGCAGCCAAGATGGGACAGCCTACAAAGAGACCCAGTACTTC
CDR3aa: CASSQDGTAYKETQYF

abundance: .
d_gene: .
j_gene: TRBJ2-1
v_gene: TRBV6-1
CDR3nt: TGTGCCAGCAGTGTTCCAAATCATGAGCAGTTCTTC
CDR3aa: CASSVPNHEQFF

abundance: .
d_gene: .
j_gene: TRBJ2-3
v_gene: TRBV19
CDR3nt: TGTGCCAGTAAGGGGGGGGATACGCAGTATTTT
CDR3aa: CASKGGDTQYF

abundance: once
d_gene: TRBD2
j_gene: TRBJ2-5
v_gene: TRBV6-1
CDR3nt: TGTGCCATCAGACTAGCGGGTAAAGAGACCCAGTACTTC
CDR3aa: CAIRLAGKETQYF

abundance: .
d_gene: TRBD1
j_gene: TRBJ1-1
v_gene: TRBV7-2
CDR3nt: TGTGCCAGCAGCTCGGGACAGGGAACTGAAGCTTTCTTT
CDR3aa: CASSSGQGTEAFF

abundance: .
d_gene: .
j_gene: TRBJ2-7
v_gene: TRBV4-1
CDR3nt: TGCGCCAGCAGCCAAGATTGGCAGGCCTACGAGCAGTACTTC
CDR3aa: CASSQDWQAYEQYF

abundance: .
d_gene: TRBD1
j_gene: TRBJ1-1
v_gene: TRBV27
CDR3nt: TGTGCCAGCAGTCCGACAGGGGGCGTGATGAACACTGAAGCTTTCTTT
CDR3aa: CASSPTGGVMNTEAFF

abundance: .
d_gene: TRBD1
j_gene: TRBJ2-1
v_gene: TRBV5-6
CDR3nt: TGTGCCAGCAGCCCGGGACAGGGGGCTTGGAATGAGCAGTTCTTC
CDR3aa: CASSPGQGAWNEQFF

abundance: .
d_gene: TRBD2
j_gene: TRBJ2-1
v_gene: TRBV7-6
CDR3nt: TGTGCCAGCAGACTCGGGACTAGCGAGAATGAGCAGTTCTTC
CDR3aa: CASRLGTSENEQFF

abundance: once
d_gene: .
j_gene: TRBJ1-1
v_gene: TRBV5-1
CDR3nt: TGCGCCAGCAGCTTGAACAGGTACGGGAACACTGAAGCTTTCTTT
CDR3aa: CASSLNRYGNTEAFF

abundance: .
d_gene: TRBD1
j_gene: TRBJ1-4
v_gene: TRBV7-9
CDR3nt: TGTGCCAGCAGCCGGACAGGATATACTAATGAAAAACTGTTTTTT
CDR3aa: CASSRTGYTNEKLFF

abundance: .
d_gene: .
j_gene: TRBJ2-1
v_gene: TRBV30
CDR3nt: TGTGCCTGGACGAGGGAGCCTGCCATAGATGAGCAGTTCTTC
CDR3aa: CAWTREPAIDEQFF

abundance: .
d_gene: TRBD1
j_gene: TRBJ1-2
v_gene: TRBV28
CDR3nt: TGTGCCAGCAGTTCCCCTACGACAGGGGGAAAGGAGGATGGCTACACCTTC
CDR3aa: CASSSPTTGGKEDGYTF

abundance: .
d_gene: .
j_gene: TRBJ1-5
v_gene: TRBV2
CDR3nt: TGTGCCAGCAGTGAACACCGGTCTCATAGCAATCAGCCCCAGCATTTT
CDR3aa: CASSEHRSHSNQPQHF

abundance: .
d_gene: TRBD2
j_gene: TRBJ2-3
v_gene: TRBV23-1
CDR3nt: TGCGCCAGCAGCCGAGGTTCCCCACGAACTAGCGGGGGAACGACTAGCACAGATACGCAGTATTTT
CDR3aa: CASSRGSPRTSGGTTSTDTQYF

abundance: .
d_gene: .
j_gene: TRBJ2-1
v_gene: TRBV5-4
CDR3nt: TGTGCCAGCAGCTTGCGGGGTCCCTACAATGAGCAGTTCTTC
CDR3aa: CASSLRGPYNEQFF